These 20 T cell receptor beta chains originate from one sample sequenced in a study of control samples from healthy donors and cancer patients. The repertoire was sequenced with immunoSEQ multiplex PCR; TCRdb's copy has only in-frame clones and lacks some. The sample lists 100,000 or so clones, around nine tenths occurring once. Sequencing was performed on blood. The origin of the receptors is a man aged 30-40 years in good health.

The CDR3 loop reads CASSRGQGNVHEQFF. CDR3 in DNA: TGTGCCAGTAGTCGAGGACAGGGGAATGTCCATGAGCAGTTCTTC. The genes are TRBV19 and TRBJ2-1; 9 bases align to TRBD1. This CDR3 region has 15 residues. Germline V gene data show CDR1 as LNHDA and CDR2 as SQIVND (reference sequence). After removal of 5 bases from V and 8 bases from J, the junction contained 10 bases not matched to a gene.

The rearrangement uses TRBV28 and TRBJ1-1; a possible D gene is TRBD1 (5 bases). Trimming stripped 6 bases from V and 5 bases from J, with 19 bases between. The CDR3 sequence is 15 residues long. Looked up from germline, CDR1 is MDHEN and CDR2 is SYDVKM. CDR3 sequence reads: CASSFRGTAGTEAFF. The CDR3 DNA reads as TGTGCCAGCAGCTTCCGGGGGACCGCGGGGACTGAAGCTTTCTTT.

The chain joins TRBV6-5 to TRBJ2-1; TRBD1 aligns across 8 bases. V lost 6 bases and J lost 16; bases outside the gene matches: 14. The length of the CDR3 is 13 residues. Germline CDR1 is MNHEY and CDR2 is SVGAGI. Here the CDR3 DNA reads TGTGCCAGCAGAGCCTTTAATAGGGACAGGAATTTCTTC. This sequence encodes CASRAFNRDRNFF.

This clone was found a few times. The rearrangement joins TRBV2 to TRBJ1-6, with D possibly matching TRBD1 (5 bases). Germline V CDR1 and CDR2: SNHLY, FYNNEI. This CDR3 comprises 14 residues. V shed 8 bases and J shed 7 bases, with 15 bases lying between them. CDR3 nucleotides: TGTGCCAGCGGTGGGGCAGAATCAAATTCACCCCTCCACTTT. Encoded protein: CASGGAESNSPLHF.

The chain couples TRBV28 to TRBJ2-1; the match to TRBD2 covers 10 bases. The CDR3 has 17 amino acids. Unmatched junction bases numbered 12, after V lost 5 bases and J lost 5 bases. Germline V lookup: CDR1 MDHEN, CDR2 SYDVKM. The CDR3 sequence: CASSLGLAGVPNNEQFF. CDR3 sequence (DNA): TGTGCCAGCAGTCTTGGTCTAGCGGGAGTCCCCAACAATGAGCAGTTCTTC.

This rearrangement joins TRBV12-3 or TRBV12-4 to TRBJ1-2, with D perhaps TRBD1 (6 bases). The germline V and J ends were trimmed by 8 bases and 7 bases, with 17 bases remaining between them. The CDR3 runs 13 residues. In DNA form, the CDR3 reads TGTGCCAGCCGAGGGAGCGGGGGCTCTGGCTACACCTTC. Its translation: CASRGSGGSGYTF.

The chain employs TRBV9 and TRBJ2-1, with TRBD2 matching 13 bases. This CDR3 is built from 18 residues. Germline CDR1 is SGDLS and CDR2 is YYNGEE. J lost 1 base, V lost 4 bases, and 8 bases had no gene match. The CDR3 region is CASSPTLAGGTSYNEQFF. The CDR3 DNA reads TGTGCCAGCAGCCCCACACTAGCGGGGGGGACTTCCTACAATGAGCAGTTCTTC.

The rearrangement links TRBV14 to TRBJ2-5, with D hard to call. The CDR3 has 15 amino acids. Germline V lookup: CDR1 SGHDN, CDR2 FVKESK. Deletions cut 2 bases from V and 2 bases from J, with 12 bases between. CDR3 coding DNA: TGTGCCAGCAGCCAAAGGTGGACCGTTCAAGAGACCCAGTACTTC. Protein sequence: CASSQRWTVQETQYF.

The table lists this clone with a count of one. In DNA, the CDR3 is TGTGCCAGCAGCTCAGGTTCTGCTTACTCCTACGAGCAGTACTTC. Protein sequence: CASSSGSAYSYEQYF. The rearrangement joins TRBV7-2 to TRBJ2-7; D ambiguous. The CDR3 has 15 amino acids. V was trimmed by 4 bases and J by 0 bases, leaving 13 bases between them. Germline CDR1 and CDR2: SGHTA and FQGNSA.

The chain's CDR3 is CASSEDRVTQYF. CDR3 sequence (DNA): TGCGCCAGCAGCGAGGACAGGGTTACCCAGTACTTC. The V call is TRBV5-1, the J call TRBJ2-5; 8 bases agree with TRBD1. The J segment lost 8 bases and the V segment lost 4 bases, leaving 4 bases of the junction unmatched. The CDR3 length is 12 residues. In germline, CDR1 is SGHRS, CDR2 YFSETQ.

J is TRBJ1-2 and V is TRBV5-1; 9 bases agree with TRBD1. The CDR3 is 15 residues long. V was pared by 3 bases and J by 4 bases, with 7 bases of the junction left unmatched. Germline CDR1 SGHRS, CDR2 YFSETQ. The CDR3 coding sequence is TGCGCCAGCAGCTCGATGACAGGGGGGGCCTATGGCTACACCTTC. Translated, it gives CASSSMTGGAYGYTF.

The CDR3 reads CASSQDRGQGNEKLFF. CDR3 bases: TGCGCCAGCAGCCAAGATAGAGGACAGGGAAATGAAAAACTGTTTTTT. The genes are TRBV4-3 and TRBJ1-4, with 8 bases fitting TRBD1. The CDR3 has 16 amino acids. Trimming cost V 0 bases and J 5 bases; bases outside gene matches: 5. CDR1 and CDR2 (germline): LGHNA, YSLEER.

CDR3 bases: TGTGCCTGGAGTGTACAAACAGTTGAGACCCAGTACTTC. Translated: CAWSVQTVETQYF. The rearrangement links TRBV30 to TRBJ2-5, with D unresolved. V was pared by 0 bases and J by 5 bases, with 10 bases between. This CDR3 has 13 amino acids. Germline CDR1 is GTSNPN and CDR2 is SVGIG (reference sequence).

This chain connects TRBV23-1 to TRBJ1-1; D not resolved. TRBV23-1 carries the ORF label, with uncertain function. This CDR3 has 13 residues. V was cut by 2 bases and J by 2 bases, with 6 bases left in between. CDR3 sequence: CASSQNVNTEAFF. CDR3 in DNA: TGCGCCAGCAGTCAAAATGTAAACACTGAAGCTTTCTTT.

This chain connects TRBV5-1 to TRBJ2-5; D possibly corresponds to TRBD2 (6 bases). The germline V and J ends were trimmed by 2 bases and 0 bases, with 17 bases remaining between them. The CDR3 loop spans 17 amino acids. Looked up from germline, CDR1 is SGHRS and CDR2 is YFSETQ. CDR3 protein: CASSLQVTGTYQETQYF. The CDR3 DNA follows: TGCGCCAGCAGCTTACAGGTGACGGGGACTTACCAAGAGACCCAGTACTTC.

The chain is built from TRBV15 and TRBJ1-1; D might be TRBD1 (5 bases). V was pared by 5 bases and J by 8 bases, with 15 bases between. CDR3 length: 13 amino acids. Germline V CDR1 and CDR2: LNHNV, YYDKDF (reference sequence). As DNA, the CDR3 is TGTGCCACCAGCGGCTGGGGGGTTCCAGAAGCTTTCTTT. Translation gives CATSGWGVPEAFF.

The CDR3 protein is CASLLSDIQYF. The CDR3 region has the DNA TGTGCCAGCTTGCTATCGGACATTCAGTACTTC. The rearrangement links TRBV12-3 or TRBV12-4 to TRBJ2-4; D is unclear. V was cut by 8 bases and J by 8 bases, with 10 bases left in between. This CDR3 region has 11 residues.

This chain joins TRBV27 and TRBJ2-7; 7 bases agree with TRBD2. CDR1 and CDR2 from the germline V gene are MNHEY and SMNVEV (reference sequence). The CDR3 consists of 16 residues. Trimming took 6 bases from V and 2 from J; bases not matched to a gene: 13. This CDR3 reads CASSSSFGTITYEQYF. In nucleotides, the CDR3 is TGTGCCAGCAGCTCGTCATTCGGGACTATCACCTACGAGCAGTACTTC.

The chain combines TRBV20-1 with TRBJ1-1; perhaps TRBD1 as D (6 bases). Germline lookup yields CDR1 DFQATT and CDR2 SNEGSKA (reference sequence). Trimming removed 6 bases at V and 11 bases at J, with 16 bases between. CDR3 length: 11 residues. The CDR3 DNA is TGCAGTGCCACGCAGGGGAATAGGGCTTTCTTT. This sequence encodes CSATQGNRAFF.

The chain employs TRBV7-8 and TRBJ1-1; 7 bases align to TRBD1. The V gene's germline CDR1 is SGHVS and CDR2 FQNEAQ. V trimming: 5 bases; J trimming: 2 bases; junction bases outside the gene matches: 2. The CDR3 runs 13 residues. The CDR3 DNA is TGTGCCAGCAGCAGGGACAGTAACACTGAAGCTTTCTTT. Protein sequence: CASSRDSNTEAFF.